The 26 T cell receptor beta chains reported below all come from one sample, sequenced in a study of blood T cell repertoires in COVID-19. Measured with immunoSEQ multiplex PCR; TCRdb has only the in-frame clones, and not every one. The sample holds approximately 81,000 clones, around 82% seen once. Material: peripheral blood. The receptor source for this set is a human donor in a cohort sampled during active COVID-19.

The chain employs TRBV6-2 or TRBV6-3 and TRBJ1-1; no clear D. The V end was cut by 3 bases, the J end by 1 base, with 6 bases between. Germline CDR1 is MNHEY and CDR2 is SVGEGT. This CDR3 is built from 13 residues. DNA for the CDR3: TGTGCCAGCAGTTATCGGGGGAACACTGAAGCTTTCTTT. This codes for CASSYRGNTEAFF.

V usage is TRBV30 and J usage is TRBJ2-7; D possibly corresponds to TRBD2 (6 bases). The V end lost 1 base, the J end lost 2 bases, and 12 bases lay between the germline ends. This CDR3 spans 14 amino acids. CDR1 is GTSNPN, CDR2 SVGIG, per germline (reference sequence). CDR3 sequence (DNA): TGTGCCTGGAGTGCATGGGGGGTGCCCTACGAGCAGTACTTC. Translation gives CAWSAWGVPYEQYF.

This clone is classed as medium-sized. V and J are TRBV29-1 and TRBJ2-7; 8 bases line up with TRBD1. The germline V gene has CDR1 SQVTM and CDR2 ANQGSEA. The CDR3 is 12 residues long. V lost 6 bases and J lost 9; bases outside the gene matches: 10. The DNA of the CDR3 is TGCAGCGTCCCTGACAGGGGTCGGGCGCAGTACTTC. This translates into CSVPDRGRAQYF.

V gene TRBV5-1 combines with J gene TRBJ2-3; 7 bases align to TRBD2. Germline values: CDR1 SGHRS, CDR2 YFSETQ. Trimming took 0 bases from V and 8 from J; bases not matched to a gene: 9. This CDR3 is built from 15 residues. In nucleotides, the CDR3 is TGCGCCAGCAGCTTGGGTTTCCTAGCGGAGGGTACGCAGTATTTT. It is translated as CASSLGFLAEGTQYF.

The chain carries TRBV3-1 (or the pseudogene TRBV3-2) and TRBJ1-2; D may be TRBD1 (6 bases). From germline, CDR1 is LGHDT and CDR2 YNNKEL (reference sequence). This CDR3 comprises 12 residues. Trimming took 1 base from V and 14 from J, leaving 14 bases between them. The CDR3 DNA sequence: TGTGCCAGCAGCCAAGCTGGGGACACGATAACCTTC. Translated, it gives CASSQAGDTITF.

The chain is built from TRBV5-1 and TRBJ1-4; the D gene is possibly TRBD1 (6 bases). The ends were cut back, 3 bases at V and 6 bases at J, with 15 bases in the middle. This CDR3 is 15 amino acids long. Germline V gene sequence: CDR1 SGHRS, CDR2 YFSETQ. CDR3 coding DNA: TGCGCCAGCAGCTCGATGGGACAAGCTTATGAAAAACTGTTTTTT. Translation: CASSSMGQAYEKLFF.

The chain couples TRBV7-2 to TRBJ2-7, with 11 bases identical to TRBD1. Germline CDR1 is SGHTA and CDR2 is FQGNSA. The junction had 3 bases not matched to a gene; V was cut back by 2 bases and J by 3 bases. The CDR3 covers 15 residues. The DNA for the CDR3 is TGTGCCAGCAGCTTATCCGGGACAGGGGGCTACGAGCAGTACTTC. Translation: CASSLSGTGGYEQYF.

V usage is TRBV11-2 and J usage is TRBJ2-7; a possible D gene is TRBD2 (5 bases). Deletions cut 1 base from V and 2 bases from J, with 18 bases between. CDR1 and CDR2 from the germline V gene are SGHAT and FQNNGV. This CDR3 is 17 amino acids long. The CDR3 DNA reads as TGTGCCAGCAGCTTAGTCCTAGCCGGGCGACAAGCCTACGAGCAGTACTTC. The encoded protein is CASSLVLAGRQAYEQYF.

V and J are TRBV4-3 and TRBJ2-7, with 14 bases identical to TRBD2. This CDR3 is 16 amino acids long. Germline CDR1 and CDR2: LGHNA and YSLEER. The trim removed 1 base at V and 4 bases at J, leaving 3 bases unmatched. The CDR3 loop is CASSQGTSGGFYEQYF. The CDR3 DNA sequence: TGCGCCAGCAGCCAAGGGACTAGCGGGGGGTTTTACGAGCAGTACTTC.

This clone was seen just once. The chain has TRBV7-6 and TRBJ1-5, with 9 nucleotides matching TRBD1. CDR3 length: 16 amino acids. The V gene end was trimmed by 5 bases and the J gene end by 3 bases; junction bases not matched to a gene: 8. Looked up from germline, CDR1 is SGHVS and CDR2 is FNYEAQ. The CDR3 loop reads CASSPQTGGINQPQHF. The CDR3 DNA reads TGTGCCAGCAGCCCCCAGACAGGGGGGATCAATCAGCCCCAGCATTTT.

The CDR3 reads CASSSPGQEAFF. DNA for the CDR3: TGTGCCAGCAGTTCCCCGGGACAGGAAGCTTTCTTT. The chain recombines TRBV6-5 with TRBJ1-1, with TRBD1 matching 7 bases. Per the germline V gene, CDR1 is MNHEY and CDR2 is SVGAGI. V trimming: 4 bases; J trimming: 8 bases; junction bases outside the gene matches: 4. The CDR3 contains 12 residues.

The count of this clone is one. The rearrangement uses TRBV5-1 and TRBJ1-4; 8 bases agree with TRBD1. J lost 6 bases, V lost 4 bases, and 8 bases had no gene match. Germline CDR1 SGHRS, CDR2 YFSETQ. The CDR3 is made up of 15 amino acids. CDR3 amino acids: CASSMRQGRDEKLFF. DNA of the CDR3: TGCGCCAGCAGCATGAGACAGGGGAGGGATGAAAAACTGTTTTTT.

V and J are TRBV9 and TRBJ2-3; weak D call: TRBD2 (6 bases). The CDR3 has 16 amino acids. Trimming cost V 0 bases and J 2 bases, with 13 bases left between them. Germline CDR1 reads SGDLS; CDR2 reads YYNGEE. Written as DNA, the CDR3 is TGTGCCAGCAGCGTAGAGGAGGGGTACTACACAGATACGCAGTATTTT. Residues: CASSVEEGYYTDTQYF.

The chain links TRBV27 to TRBJ2-5, with TRBD1 as a possible D gene (6 bases). The germline CDR1 and CDR2 sequences are MNHEY and SMNVEV (reference sequence). V dropped 4 bases and J dropped 3 bases, with 15 bases sitting between them. CDR3 length: 15 amino acids. The CDR3 spells CASSSLQGPEETQYF. For the CDR3, the DNA is TGTGCCAGCAGTTCCCTACAGGGACCAGAAGAGACCCAGTACTTC.

This chain connects TRBV7-3 to TRBJ2-1; 8 nucleotides match TRBD1. V shed 6 bases and J 10 bases; nucleotides not matched to a gene: 8. The V gene's germline CDR1 is SGHTA and CDR2 FQGTGA. CDR3 length equals 13 residues. The CDR3 spells CASSSGTGGEQFF. The CDR3 coding sequence is TGTGCCAGCAGTTCCGGGACAGGCGGCGAGCAGTTCTTC.

V and J are TRBV6-5 and TRBJ1-2, with 8 positions matching TRBD1. The ends lost 5 bases at V and 4 bases at J; junction bases unmatched: 6. This CDR3 comprises 14 residues. Per germline, CDR1 MNHEY and CDR2 SVGAGI. CDR3 sequence reads: CASSPGQAFYGYTF. Written as DNA, the CDR3 is TGTGCCAGCAGTCCGGGACAGGCCTTCTATGGCTACACCTTC.

The CDR3 DNA is TGTGCCAGCAGTTACTCTTGGACTAGCGAGCAGTTCTTC. It yields the protein CASSYSWTSEQFF. The chain is built from TRBV6-5 and TRBJ2-1; 8 positions agree with TRBD2. Germline CDR1 reads MNHEY; CDR2 reads SVGAGI. There are 13 residues in the CDR3. J gave up 10 bases and V 0 bases, and 2 bases lay outside the gene matches.

The CDR3: CASSLGQGSTYEQYF. CDR3 nucleotide sequence: TGTGCCAGCAGCTTAGGACAGGGGTCGACTTACGAGCAGTACTTC. The V gene is TRBV11-3, the J gene TRBJ2-7; TRBD1 agrees at 8 bases. Germline CDR1 SGHNT, CDR2 YENEEA. With V trimmed by 1 base and J by 4 bases, 6 bases remained unmatched. This CDR3 comprises 15 residues.

The chain recombines TRBV30 with TRBJ1-4, with unresolved D. The V end was cut by 3 bases, the J end by 3 bases, with 2 bases between. CDR3 length: 11 amino acids. Germline V gives CDR1 GTSNPN, CDR2 SVGIG (reference sequence). The CDR3 DNA reads TGTGCCTGGAGCTCTAATGAAAAACTGTTTTTT. Encoded protein: CAWSSNEKLFF.

This sequence joins TRBV6-2 or TRBV6-3 and TRBJ2-3; possible D gene TRBD1, 5 bases. V lost 5 bases to trimming and J lost 3 bases, with 15 bases between them. The CDR3 is 15 residues long. Germline CDR1 MNHEY, CDR2 SVGEGT. DNA for the CDR3: TGTGCCAGCAGTCAAGACCGGAAGGGGACAGATACGCAGTATTTT. Translating gives CASSQDRKGTDTQYF.

The V and J genes are TRBV7-6 and TRBJ1-1; unclear D gene. CDR3 size: 15 residues. Germline lookup yields CDR1 SGHVS and CDR2 FNYEAQ. The V end lost 1 base, the J end lost 1 base, and 10 bases lay between the germline ends. CDR3 sequence reads: CASSLDLVGNTEAFF. The CDR3 nucleotides are TGTGCCAGCAGCTTAGACTTAGTTGGGAACACTGAAGCTTTCTTT.

The rearrangement joins TRBV11-1 to TRBJ2-1; 8 bases are shared with TRBD2. CDR3 length equals 15 residues. The germline gives CDR1 SGHAT, CDR2 FQDESV (reference sequence). Losses at the gene ends were 7 bases for V and 9 bases for J; bases not matched to a gene: 14. In nucleotides, the CDR3 is TGTGCCAGCACCCCCGGGGTAGCGGGGCCTGTTGAGCAGTTCTTC. The encoded protein is CASTPGVAGPVEQFF.

The chain joins TRBV19 to TRBJ1-2; perhaps TRBD1 as D (6 bases). Germline V gene sequence: CDR1 LNHDA, CDR2 SQIVND (reference sequence). The CDR3 has 15 amino acids. Trimming removed 6 bases at V and 2 bases at J, with 16 bases between. DNA of the CDR3: TGTGCCAGTAGAACTCAACAGGGAAGCAACTATGGCTACACCTTC. Translated, it gives CASRTQQGSNYGYTF.

This chain uses TRBV24-1 with TRBJ2-1, with D perhaps matching TRBD1 (5 bases). The CDR3 runs to 14 residues. V was cut by 4 bases and J by 8 bases, with 14 bases left in between. The germline V gene has CDR1 KGHDR and CDR2 SFDVKD. The CDR3 region is CATSDTDKVDEQFF. For the CDR3, the DNA is TGTGCCACCAGTGACACGGACAAAGTGGATGAGCAGTTCTTC.

The chain uses TRBV29-1 and TRBJ2-1; tentative D call: TRBD1 (8 bases). Looked up from germline, CDR1 is SQVTM and CDR2 is ANQGSEA. This CDR3 has 14 residues. The ends were cut back, 4 bases at V and 10 bases at J, with 20 bases in the middle. Here the CDR3 DNA reads TGCAGCGTTGCGTCAACAGGGGGGGGAGTGGAGCAGTTCTTC. Translated, it gives CSVASTGGGVEQFF.

This clone was detected only a few times. This chain links TRBV15 with TRBJ2-7; 7 nucleotides agree with TRBD1. This CDR3 region has 17 residues. The V gene end was trimmed by 3 bases and the J gene end by 2 bases; junction bases not matched to a gene: 13. Germline assignment: CDR1 LNHNV and CDR2 YYDKDF (reference sequence). For the CDR3, the DNA is TGTGCCACCAGCAGTGGGACAGCGAGACTCCTTCCCTACGAGCAGTACTTC. It specifies CATSSGTARLLPYEQYF.